Detailed here is one T cell receptor beta chain. These data come from a study of identifying expanded T cells in peripheral blood. This table comes from immunoSEQ multiplex PCR, and its TCRdb copy is limited to in-frame clones, with some not included. This sample has around 85,000 clones, with more than 75% found just once. Deletions cut 1 base from V and 6 bases from J, with 7 bases between. CDR3 length equals 13 residues. From germline, CDR1 is SGHDN and CDR2 FVKESK. Sequencing used blood. This chain links TRBV14 with TRBJ1-5; D remains unclear. The clonotype was recovered from a person aged 18-70 years in good health. CDR3 amino acids: CASSQGGSQPQHF. The CDR3 nucleotides are TGTGCCAGCAGCCAAGGGGGTAGTCAGCCCCAGCATTTT.